This record looks at one T cell receptor beta chain sequence and its context. Its target is not known. The entry originates in a study of blood T cells in healthy people across ages. The authors ran a second PCR of 7 to 11 cycles using a sample-barcoded 5' primer and a J-beta primer mix. All cDNA molecules were each tagged by a template-switch adaptor with 12 random nucleotides. TCRdb analysed the 5' RACE reads with MiXCR anew, one entry per CDR3 protein. The profile shows more than 900,000 distinct CDR3 sequences, approximately 26% of them singletons. Study outcomes and limitations: Across the age range, TCR beta diversity per million T cells fell in a roughly linear way.

The CDR3 contains 14 residues. Per germline, CDR1 MNHEY and CDR2 SMNVEV (reference sequence). Germline trimming cut 3 bases from V and 7 bases from J; bases unmatched to any gene: 8. The same data also went into a second study, on T cells of mothers and their children. As that study records: A primer called M1S, used in the second PCR, added sample barcodes and 2-4 random nucleotides. Every mother supplied over 8.5 million TCR beta CDR3 reads and every child some 3 million.

Sequenced input: blood. This rearrangement joins TRBV27 to TRBJ2-7; TRBD1 agrees at 8 bases. The source of this sequence is a girl aged 2-10 years in good health. CDR3 sequence: CASSFDRGLREQYF. The CDR3 DNA reads as TGTGCCAGCAGTTTCGACAGGGGCCTCCGGGAGCAGTACTTC.